This T cell receptor (beta chain) emerged from a study of T-cell reconstitution after alpha-beta-depleted transplantation in children. Germline V gives CDR1 KGHDR, CDR2 SFDVKD. This CDR3 has 16 amino acids. The V gene lost 4 bases and the J gene lost 2 bases, with 14 bases spanning the gap. Unique molecular identifiers were incorporated when the TCRbeta library was constructed. TCRdb processed the PCR reads anew with MiXCR; each CDR3 protein has one entry. The repertoire includes about 370,000 distinct CDR3 sequences, about 20% of them detected once, and less than 4.5% sits in the top ten. The sample was PBMCs from the stem cell graft donor, taken from the stem cell graft. This sequence was found in a human donor who donated a stem cell graft to a child with acute myeloid leukemia. The chain uses TRBV24-1 and TRBJ2-1; D uncertain. CDR3: CATSERISGPYNEQFF. DNA of the CDR3: TGTGCCACCAGTGAGAGAATTTCTGGGCCCTACAATGAGCAGTTCTTC.